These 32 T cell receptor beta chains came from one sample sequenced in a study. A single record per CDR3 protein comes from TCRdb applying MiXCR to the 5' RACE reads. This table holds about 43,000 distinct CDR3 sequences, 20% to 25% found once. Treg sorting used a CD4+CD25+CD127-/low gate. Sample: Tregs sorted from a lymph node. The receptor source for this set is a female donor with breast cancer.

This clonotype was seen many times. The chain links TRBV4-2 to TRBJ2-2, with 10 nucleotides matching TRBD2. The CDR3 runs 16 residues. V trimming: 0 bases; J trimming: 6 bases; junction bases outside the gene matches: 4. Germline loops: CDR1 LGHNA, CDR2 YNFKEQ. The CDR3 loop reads CASSQDRLAGAGELFF. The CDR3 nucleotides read TGTGCCAGCAGCCAAGATCGTCTAGCGGGAGCCGGGGAGCTGTTTTTT.

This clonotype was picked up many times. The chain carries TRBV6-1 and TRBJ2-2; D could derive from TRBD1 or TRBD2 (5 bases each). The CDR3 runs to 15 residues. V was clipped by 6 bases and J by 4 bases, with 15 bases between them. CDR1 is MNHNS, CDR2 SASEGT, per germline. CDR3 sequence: CASRGVGGITGELFF. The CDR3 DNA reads TGTGCCAGCAGGGGTGTTGGGGGAATCACCGGGGAGCTGTTTTTT.

CDR3 protein: CSGQGTPVGLETQYF. DNA for the CDR3: TGCAGCGGACAGGGGACCCCGGTGGGTTTAGAGACCCAGTACTTC. This rearrangement joins TRBV29-1 to TRBJ2-5; TRBD1 agrees at 8 bases. From germline, CDR1 is SQVTM and CDR2 ANQGSEA. The CDR3 loop spans 15 amino acids. With V trimmed by 7 bases and J by 4 bases, 14 bases remained unmatched.

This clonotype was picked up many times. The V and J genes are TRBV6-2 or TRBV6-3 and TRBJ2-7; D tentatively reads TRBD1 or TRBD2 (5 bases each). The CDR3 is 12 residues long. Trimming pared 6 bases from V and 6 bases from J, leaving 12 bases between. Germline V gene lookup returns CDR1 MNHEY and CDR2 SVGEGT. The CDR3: CASRTWGIEQYF. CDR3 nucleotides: TGTGCCAGCAGGACCTGGGGGATCGAGCAGTACTTC.

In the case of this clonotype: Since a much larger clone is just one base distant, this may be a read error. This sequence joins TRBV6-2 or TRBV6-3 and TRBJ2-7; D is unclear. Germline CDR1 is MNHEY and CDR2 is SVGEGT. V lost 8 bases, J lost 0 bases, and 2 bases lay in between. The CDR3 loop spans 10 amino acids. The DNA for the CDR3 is TGTGCCAGCGGCTCCTACGAGCAGTACTTC. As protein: CASGSYEQYF.

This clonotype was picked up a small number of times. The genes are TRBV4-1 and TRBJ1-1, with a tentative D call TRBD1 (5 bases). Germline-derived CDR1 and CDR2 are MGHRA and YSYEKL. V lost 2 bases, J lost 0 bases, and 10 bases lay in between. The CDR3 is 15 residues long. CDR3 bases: TGCGCCAGCAGCCAAAACAAGGGACTGAACACTGAAGCTTTCTTT. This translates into CASSQNKGLNTEAFF.

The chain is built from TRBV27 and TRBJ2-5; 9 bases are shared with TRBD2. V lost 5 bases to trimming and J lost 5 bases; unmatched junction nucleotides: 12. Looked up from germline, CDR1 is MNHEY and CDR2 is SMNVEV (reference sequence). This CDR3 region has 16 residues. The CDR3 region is CASSRGTSRVVETQYF. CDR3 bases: TGTGCCAGCAGTCGCGGGACTAGCAGGGTGGTGGAGACCCAGTACTTC.

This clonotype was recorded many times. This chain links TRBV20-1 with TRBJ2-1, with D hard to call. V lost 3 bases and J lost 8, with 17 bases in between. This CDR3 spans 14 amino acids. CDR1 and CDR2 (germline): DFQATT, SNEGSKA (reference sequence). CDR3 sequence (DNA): TGCAGTGCTAGTGCCCCTCTGGGTGGGGATGAGCAGTTCTTC. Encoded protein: CSASAPLGGDEQFF.

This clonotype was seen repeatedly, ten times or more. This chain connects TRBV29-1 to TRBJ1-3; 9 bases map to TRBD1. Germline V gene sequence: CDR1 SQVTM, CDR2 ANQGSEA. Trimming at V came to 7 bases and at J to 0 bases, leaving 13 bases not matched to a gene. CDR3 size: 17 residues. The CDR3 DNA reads TGCAGCGCCGGGACAGGGAGGGATTTTCGCTCTGGAAACACCATATATTTT. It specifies CSAGTGRDFRSGNTIYF.

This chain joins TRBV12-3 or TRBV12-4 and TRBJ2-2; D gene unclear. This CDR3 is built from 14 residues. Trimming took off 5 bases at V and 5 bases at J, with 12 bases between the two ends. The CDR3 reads CASSTQLVTGELFF. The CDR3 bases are TGTGCCAGCAGTACACAGCTTGTGACCGGGGAGCTGTTTTTT.

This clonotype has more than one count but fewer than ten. The CDR3 reads CASSFRGANTGELFF. The CDR3 DNA reads as TGTGCCAGCTCCTTCCGAGGGGCAAACACCGGGGAGCTGTTTTTT. This sequence joins TRBV6-2 or TRBV6-3 and TRBJ2-2; the D call may be TRBD1 or TRBD2 (5 bases each). V was cut by 8 bases and J by 2 bases, with 15 bases left in between. The CDR3 contains 15 residues. The germline CDR1 and CDR2 sequences are MNHEY and SVGEGT.

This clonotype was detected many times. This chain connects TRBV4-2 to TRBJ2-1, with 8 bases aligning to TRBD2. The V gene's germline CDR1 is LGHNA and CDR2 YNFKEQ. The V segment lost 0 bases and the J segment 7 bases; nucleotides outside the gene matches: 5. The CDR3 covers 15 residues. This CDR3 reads CASSQDGGRWNEQFF. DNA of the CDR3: TGTGCCAGCAGCCAAGATGGCGGGAGGTGGAATGAGCAGTTCTTC.

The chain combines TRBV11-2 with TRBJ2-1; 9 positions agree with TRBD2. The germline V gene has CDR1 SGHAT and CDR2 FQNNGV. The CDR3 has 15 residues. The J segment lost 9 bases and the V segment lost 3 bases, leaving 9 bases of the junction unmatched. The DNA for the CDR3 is TGTGCCAGCAGCTTGCTAGCGGGAAGCCTTAGTGAGCAGTTCTTC. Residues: CASSLLAGSLSEQFF.

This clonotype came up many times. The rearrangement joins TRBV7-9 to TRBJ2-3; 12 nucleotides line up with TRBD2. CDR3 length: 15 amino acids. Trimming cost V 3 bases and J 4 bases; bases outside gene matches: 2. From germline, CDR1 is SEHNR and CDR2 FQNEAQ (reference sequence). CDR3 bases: TGTGCCAGCAGCTTGACTAGCGGGAGCGCAGATACGCAGTATTTT. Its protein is CASSLTSGSADTQYF.

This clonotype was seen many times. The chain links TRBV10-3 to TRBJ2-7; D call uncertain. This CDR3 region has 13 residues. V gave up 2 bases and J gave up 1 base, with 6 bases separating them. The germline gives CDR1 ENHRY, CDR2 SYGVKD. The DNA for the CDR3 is TGTGCCATCAGTGAGGGCGGTTCCTACGAGCAGTACTTC. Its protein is CAISEGGSYEQYF.

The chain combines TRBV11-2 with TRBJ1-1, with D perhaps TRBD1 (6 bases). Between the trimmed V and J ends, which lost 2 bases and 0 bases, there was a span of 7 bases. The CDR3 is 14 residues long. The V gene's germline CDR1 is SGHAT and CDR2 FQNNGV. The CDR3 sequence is CASSLQGMNTEAFF. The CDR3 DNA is TGTGCCAGCAGCTTACAGGGGATGAACACTGAAGCTTTCTTT. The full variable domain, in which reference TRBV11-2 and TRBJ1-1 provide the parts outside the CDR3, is EAGVAQSPRYKIIEKRQSVAFWCNPISGHATLYWYQQILGQGPKLLIQFQNNGVVDDSQLPKDRFSAERLKGVDSTLKIQPAKLEDSAVYLCASSLQGMNTEAFFGQGTRLTVV.

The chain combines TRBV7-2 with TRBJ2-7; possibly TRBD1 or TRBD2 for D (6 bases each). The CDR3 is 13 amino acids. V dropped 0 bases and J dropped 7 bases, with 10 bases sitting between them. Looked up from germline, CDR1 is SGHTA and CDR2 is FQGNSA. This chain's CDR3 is CASSLAGGGEQYF. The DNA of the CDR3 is TGTGCCAGCAGCTTAGCCGGGGGCGGGGAGCAGTACTTC.

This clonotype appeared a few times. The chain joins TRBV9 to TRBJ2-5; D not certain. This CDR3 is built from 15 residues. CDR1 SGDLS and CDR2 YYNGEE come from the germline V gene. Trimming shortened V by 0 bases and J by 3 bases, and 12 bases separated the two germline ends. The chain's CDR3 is CASSVGPLPKETQYF. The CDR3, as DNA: TGTGCCAGCAGCGTAGGCCCCCTACCTAAAGAGACCCAGTACTTC. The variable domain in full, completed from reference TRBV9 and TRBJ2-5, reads DSGVTQTPKHLITATGQRVTLRCSPRSGDLSVYWYQQSLDQGLQFLIQYYNGEERAKGNILERFSAQQFPDLHSELNLSSLELGDSALYFCASSVGPLPKETQYFGPGTRLLVL.

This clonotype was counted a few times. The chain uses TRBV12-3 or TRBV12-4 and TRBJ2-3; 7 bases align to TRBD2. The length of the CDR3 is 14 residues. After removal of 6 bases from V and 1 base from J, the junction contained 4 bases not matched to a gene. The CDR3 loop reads CASRAGLRTDTQYF. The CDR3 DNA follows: TGTGCCAGCAGAGCGGGACTCCGCACAGATACGCAGTATTTT.

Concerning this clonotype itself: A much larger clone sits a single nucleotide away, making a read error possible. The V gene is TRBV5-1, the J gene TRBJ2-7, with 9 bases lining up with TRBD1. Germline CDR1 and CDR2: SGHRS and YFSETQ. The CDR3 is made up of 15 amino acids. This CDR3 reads CTSSLGQGGNNEQYF. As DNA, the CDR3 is TGCACCAGCAGCTTGGGACAGGGAGGGAACAACGAGCAGTACTTC.

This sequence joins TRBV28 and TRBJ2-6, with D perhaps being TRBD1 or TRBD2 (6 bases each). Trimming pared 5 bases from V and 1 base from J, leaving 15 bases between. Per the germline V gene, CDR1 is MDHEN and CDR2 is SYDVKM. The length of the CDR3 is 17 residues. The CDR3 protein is CASSGGGVLSGANVLTF. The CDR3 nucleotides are TGTGCCAGCAGTGGAGGGGGTGTCCTTTCTGGGGCCAACGTCCTGACTTTC.

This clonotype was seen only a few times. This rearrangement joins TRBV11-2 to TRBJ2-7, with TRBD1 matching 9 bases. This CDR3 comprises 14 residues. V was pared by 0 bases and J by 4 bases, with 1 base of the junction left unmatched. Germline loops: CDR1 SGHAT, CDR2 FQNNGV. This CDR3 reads CASSLETGGYEQYF. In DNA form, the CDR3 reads TGTGCCAGCAGCTTAGAGACAGGGGGATACGAGCAGTACTTC.

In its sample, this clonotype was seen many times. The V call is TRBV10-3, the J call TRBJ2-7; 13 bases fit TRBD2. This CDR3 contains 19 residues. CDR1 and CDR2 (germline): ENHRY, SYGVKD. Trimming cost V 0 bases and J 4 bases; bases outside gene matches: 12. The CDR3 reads CAISESILRTSGRGYEQYF. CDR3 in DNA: TGTGCCATCAGTGAGTCGATTCTCCGGACTAGCGGGAGAGGGTACGAGCAGTACTTC.

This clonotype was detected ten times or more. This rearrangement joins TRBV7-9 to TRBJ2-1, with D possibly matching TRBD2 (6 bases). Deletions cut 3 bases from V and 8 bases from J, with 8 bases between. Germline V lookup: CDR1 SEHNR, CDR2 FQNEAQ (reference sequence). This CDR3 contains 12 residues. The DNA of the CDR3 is TGTGCCAGCAGCTTTTTAGCGGATGAGCAGTTCTTC. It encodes CASSFLADEQFF.

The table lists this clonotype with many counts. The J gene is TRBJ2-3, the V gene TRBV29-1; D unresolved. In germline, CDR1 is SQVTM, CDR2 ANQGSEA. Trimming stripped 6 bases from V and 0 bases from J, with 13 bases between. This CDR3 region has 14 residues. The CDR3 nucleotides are TGCAGCGTCGTCGATTCATTTAGCACAGATACGCAGTATTTT. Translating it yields CSVVDSFSTDTQYF.

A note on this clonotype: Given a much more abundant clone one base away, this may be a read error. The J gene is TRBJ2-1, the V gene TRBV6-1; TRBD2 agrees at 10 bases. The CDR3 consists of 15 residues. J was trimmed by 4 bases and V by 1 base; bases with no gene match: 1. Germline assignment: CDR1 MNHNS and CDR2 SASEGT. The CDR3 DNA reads TGTGCCAGCAGTGAAGAACTAGCGGGATACAATGAGCAGTTCTTC. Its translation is CASSEELAGYNEQFF.

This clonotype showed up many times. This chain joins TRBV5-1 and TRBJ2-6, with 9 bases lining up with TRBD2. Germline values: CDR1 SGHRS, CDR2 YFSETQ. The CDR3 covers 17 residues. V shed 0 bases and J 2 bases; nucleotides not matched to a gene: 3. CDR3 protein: CASSLDPSGTGANVLTF. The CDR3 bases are TGCGCCAGCAGCTTGGACCCTAGCGGGACTGGGGCCAACGTCCTGACTTTC.

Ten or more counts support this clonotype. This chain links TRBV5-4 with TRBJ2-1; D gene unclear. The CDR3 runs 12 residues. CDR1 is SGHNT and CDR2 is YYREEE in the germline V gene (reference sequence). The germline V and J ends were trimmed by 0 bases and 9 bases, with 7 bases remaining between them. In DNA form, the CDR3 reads TGTGCCAGCAGCTTGGCTCCTATTGAGCAGTTCTTC. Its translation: CASSLAPIEQFF. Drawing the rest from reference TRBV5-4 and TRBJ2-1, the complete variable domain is ETGVTQSPTHLIKTRGQQVTLRCSSQSGHNTVSWYQQALGQGPQFIFQYYREEENGRGNFPPRFSGLQFPNYSSELNVNALELDDSALYLCASSLAPIEQFFGPGTRLTVL.

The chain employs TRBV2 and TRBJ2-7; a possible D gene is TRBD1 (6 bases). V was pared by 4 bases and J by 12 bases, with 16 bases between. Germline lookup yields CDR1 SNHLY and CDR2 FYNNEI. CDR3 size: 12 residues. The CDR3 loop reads CASSGGGDAGYF. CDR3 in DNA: TGTGCCAGCAGTGGAGGGGGAGACGCGGGGTACTTC.

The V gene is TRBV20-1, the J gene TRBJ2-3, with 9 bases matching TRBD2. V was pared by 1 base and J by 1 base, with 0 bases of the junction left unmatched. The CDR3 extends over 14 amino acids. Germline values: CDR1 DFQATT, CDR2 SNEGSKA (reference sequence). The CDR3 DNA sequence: TGCAGTGCTAGAGGGACTAGCGGCACAGATACGCAGTATTTT. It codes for CSARGTSGTDTQYF.

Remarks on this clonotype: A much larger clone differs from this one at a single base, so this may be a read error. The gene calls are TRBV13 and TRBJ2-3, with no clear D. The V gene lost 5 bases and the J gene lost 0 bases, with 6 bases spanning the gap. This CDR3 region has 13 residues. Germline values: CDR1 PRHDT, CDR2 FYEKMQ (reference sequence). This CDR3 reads CASSPPSTDTQYF. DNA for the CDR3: TGTGCCAGCAGCCCACCAAGCACAGATACGCAGTATTTT.

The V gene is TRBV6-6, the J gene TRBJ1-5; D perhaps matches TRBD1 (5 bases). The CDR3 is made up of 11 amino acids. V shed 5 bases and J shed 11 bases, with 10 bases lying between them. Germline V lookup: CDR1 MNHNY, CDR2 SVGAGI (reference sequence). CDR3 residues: CASSEDKAQHF. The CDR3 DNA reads TGTGCCAGCAGTGAGGACAAGGCCCAGCATTTT.